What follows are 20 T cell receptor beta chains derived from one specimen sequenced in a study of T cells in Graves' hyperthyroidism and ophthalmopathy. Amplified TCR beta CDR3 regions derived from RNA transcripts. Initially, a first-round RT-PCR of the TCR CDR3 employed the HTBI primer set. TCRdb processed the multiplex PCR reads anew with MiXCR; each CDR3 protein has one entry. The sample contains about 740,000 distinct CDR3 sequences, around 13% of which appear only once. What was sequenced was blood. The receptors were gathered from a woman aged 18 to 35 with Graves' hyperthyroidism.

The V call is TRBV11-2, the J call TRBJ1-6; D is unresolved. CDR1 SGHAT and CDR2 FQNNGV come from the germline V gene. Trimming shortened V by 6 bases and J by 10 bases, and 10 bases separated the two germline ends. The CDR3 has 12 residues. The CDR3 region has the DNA TGTGCCAGCAGAGGGCCGGACTCACCCCTCCACTTT. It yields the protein CASRGPDSPLHF.

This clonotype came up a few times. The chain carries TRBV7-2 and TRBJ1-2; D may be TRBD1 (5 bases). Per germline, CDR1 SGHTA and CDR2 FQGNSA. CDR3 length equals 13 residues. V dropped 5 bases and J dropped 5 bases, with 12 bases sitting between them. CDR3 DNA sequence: TGTGCCAGCAGCCGACAGCACCCTTATGGCTACACCTTC. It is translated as CASSRQHPYGYTF.

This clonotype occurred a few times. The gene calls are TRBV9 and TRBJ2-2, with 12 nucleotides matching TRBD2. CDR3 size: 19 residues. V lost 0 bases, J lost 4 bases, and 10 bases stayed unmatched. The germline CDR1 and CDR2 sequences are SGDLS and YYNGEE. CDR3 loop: CASSVDRLAGVVSTGELFF. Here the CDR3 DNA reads TGTGCCAGCAGCGTAGACAGACTAGCGGGAGTGGTGAGCACCGGGGAGCTGTTTTTT. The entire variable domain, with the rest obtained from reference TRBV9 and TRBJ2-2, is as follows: DSGVTQTPKHLITATGQRVTLRCSPRSGDLSVYWYQQSLDQGLQFLIQYYNGEERAKGNILERFSAQQFPDLHSELNLSSLELGDSALYFCASSVDRLAGVVSTGELFFGEGSRLTVL.

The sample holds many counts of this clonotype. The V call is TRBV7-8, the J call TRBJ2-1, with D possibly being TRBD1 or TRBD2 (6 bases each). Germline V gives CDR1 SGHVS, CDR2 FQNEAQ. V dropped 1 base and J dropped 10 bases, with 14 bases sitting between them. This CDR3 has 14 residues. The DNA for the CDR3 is TGTGCCAGCAGCTTAGGGCGGCAGGGGAGGGAGCAGTTCTTC. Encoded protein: CASSLGRQGREQFF.

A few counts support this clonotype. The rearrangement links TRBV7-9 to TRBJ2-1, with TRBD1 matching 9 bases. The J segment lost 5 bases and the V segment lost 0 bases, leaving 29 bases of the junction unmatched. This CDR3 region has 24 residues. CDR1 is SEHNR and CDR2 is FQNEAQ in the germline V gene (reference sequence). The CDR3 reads CASSLARRTGVRTSAVITNNEQFF. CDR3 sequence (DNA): TGTGCCAGCAGCTTAGCGCGGAGGACAGGGGTTAGAACATCCGCCGTCATAACTAACAATGAGCAGTTCTTC. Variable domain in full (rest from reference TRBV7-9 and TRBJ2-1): DTGVSQNPRHKITKRGQNVTFRCDPISEHNRLYWYRQTLGQGPEFLTYFQNEAQLEKSRLLSDRFSAERPKGSFSTLEIQRTEQGDSAMYLCASSLARRTGVRTSAVITNNEQFFGPGTRLTVL.

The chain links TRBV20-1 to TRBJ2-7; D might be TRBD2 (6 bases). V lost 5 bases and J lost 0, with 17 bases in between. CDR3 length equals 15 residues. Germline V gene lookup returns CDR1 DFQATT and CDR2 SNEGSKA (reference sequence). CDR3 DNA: TGCAGTGCTGTACCCTCTAGCGTCCTCTCCTACGAGCAGTACTTC. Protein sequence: CSAVPSSVLSYEQYF.

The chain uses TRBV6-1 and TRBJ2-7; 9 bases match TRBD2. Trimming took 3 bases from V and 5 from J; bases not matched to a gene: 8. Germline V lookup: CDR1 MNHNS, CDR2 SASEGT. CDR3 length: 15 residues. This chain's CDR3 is CASSDGTSIYHEQYF. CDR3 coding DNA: TGTGCCAGCAGTGATGGGACTAGCATTTACCACGAGCAGTACTTC.

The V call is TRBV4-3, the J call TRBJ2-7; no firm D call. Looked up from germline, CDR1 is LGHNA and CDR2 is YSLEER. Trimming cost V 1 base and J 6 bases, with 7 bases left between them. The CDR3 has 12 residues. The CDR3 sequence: CASSQGLGEQYF. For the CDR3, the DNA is TGCGCCAGCAGCCAAGGGTTGGGCGAGCAGTACTTC.

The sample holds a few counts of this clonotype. The CDR3 is CASSSPGAGSYNEQFF. As DNA, the CDR3 is TGTGCCAGCAGTTCTCCGGGGGCAGGATCCTACAATGAGCAGTTCTTC. The chain carries TRBV6-1 and TRBJ2-1; D may be TRBD1 or TRBD2 (6 bases each). V lost 5 bases and J lost 1, with 15 bases in between. The CDR3 runs to 16 residues. Looked up from germline, CDR1 is MNHNS and CDR2 is SASEGT.

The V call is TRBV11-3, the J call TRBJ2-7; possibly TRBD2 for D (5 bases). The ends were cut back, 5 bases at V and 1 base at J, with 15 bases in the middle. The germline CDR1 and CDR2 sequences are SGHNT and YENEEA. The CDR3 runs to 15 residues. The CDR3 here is CASSEPGSISYEQYF. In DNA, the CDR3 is TGTGCCAGCAGCGAACCGGGAAGTATTTCCTACGAGCAGTACTTC.

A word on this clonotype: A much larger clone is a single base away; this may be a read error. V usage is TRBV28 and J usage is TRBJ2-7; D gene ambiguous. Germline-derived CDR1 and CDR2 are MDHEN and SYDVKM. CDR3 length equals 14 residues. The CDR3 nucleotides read TGTGCCAGCAGCCTAACCGGACCTTTTTCCGAGCAGAACTTC. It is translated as CASSLTGPFSEQNF.

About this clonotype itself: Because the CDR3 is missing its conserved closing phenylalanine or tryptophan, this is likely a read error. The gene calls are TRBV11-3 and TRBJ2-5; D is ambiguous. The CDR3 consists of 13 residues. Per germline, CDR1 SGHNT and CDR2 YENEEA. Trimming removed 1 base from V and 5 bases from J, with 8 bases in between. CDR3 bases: TGTGCCAGCAGCTTAGGGCTACCGGAGACCCAGTACCTC. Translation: CASSLGLPETQYL.

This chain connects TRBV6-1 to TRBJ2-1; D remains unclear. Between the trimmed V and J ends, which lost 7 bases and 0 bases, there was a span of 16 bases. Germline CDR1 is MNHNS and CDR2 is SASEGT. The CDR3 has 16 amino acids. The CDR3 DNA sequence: TGTGCCAGCACCACCCCCTCAAGGAGCTCCTACAATGAGCAGTTCTTC. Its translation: CASTTPSRSSYNEQFF.

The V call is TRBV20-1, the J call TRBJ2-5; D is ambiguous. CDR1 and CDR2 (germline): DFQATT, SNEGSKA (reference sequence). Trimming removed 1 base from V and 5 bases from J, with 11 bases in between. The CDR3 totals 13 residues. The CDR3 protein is CSARAGQGETQYF. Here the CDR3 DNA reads TGCAGTGCTAGAGCAGGCCAAGGGGAGACCCAGTACTTC.

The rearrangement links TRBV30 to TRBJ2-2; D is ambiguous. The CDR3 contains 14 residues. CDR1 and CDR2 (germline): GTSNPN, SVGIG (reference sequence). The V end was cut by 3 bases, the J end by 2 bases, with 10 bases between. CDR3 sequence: CAWSWGSNTGELFF. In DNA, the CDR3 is TGTGCCTGGAGCTGGGGTTCTAACACCGGGGAGCTGTTTTTT.

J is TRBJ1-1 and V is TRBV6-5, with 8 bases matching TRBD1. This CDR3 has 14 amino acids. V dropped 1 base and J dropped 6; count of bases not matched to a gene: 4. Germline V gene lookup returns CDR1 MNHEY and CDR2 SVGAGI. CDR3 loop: CASSYWGGQAEAFF. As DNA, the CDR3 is TGTGCCAGCAGTTACTGGGGGGGACAGGCTGAAGCTTTCTTT.

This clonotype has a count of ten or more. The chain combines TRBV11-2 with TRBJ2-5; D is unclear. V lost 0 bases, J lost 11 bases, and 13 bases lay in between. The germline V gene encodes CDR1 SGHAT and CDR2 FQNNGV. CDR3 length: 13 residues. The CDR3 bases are TGTGCCAGCAGCTTAGAGTCGCTAGACCAACAGTACTTC. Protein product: CASSLESLDQQYF.

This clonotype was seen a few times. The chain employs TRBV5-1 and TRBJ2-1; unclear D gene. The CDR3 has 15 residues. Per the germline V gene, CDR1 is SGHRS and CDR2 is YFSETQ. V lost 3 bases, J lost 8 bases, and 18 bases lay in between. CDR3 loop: CASSYSRRSTHEQFF. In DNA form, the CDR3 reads TGCGCCAGCAGCTACTCTCGGAGAAGTACCCATGAGCAGTTCTTC. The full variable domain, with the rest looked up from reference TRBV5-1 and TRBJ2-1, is KAGVTQTPRYLIKTRGQQVTLSCSPISGHRSVSWYQQTPGQGLQFLFEYFSETQRNKGNFPGRFSGRQFSNSRSEMNVSTLELGDSALYLCASSYSRRSTHEQFFGPGTRLTVL.

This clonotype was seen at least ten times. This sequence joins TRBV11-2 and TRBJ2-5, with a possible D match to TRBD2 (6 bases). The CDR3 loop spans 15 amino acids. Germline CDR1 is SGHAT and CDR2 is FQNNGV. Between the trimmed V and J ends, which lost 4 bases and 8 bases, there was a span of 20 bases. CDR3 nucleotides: TGTGCCAGCAGCTCAGGCCGGGACGCCGGGGGAACCCAGTACTTC. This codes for CASSSGRDAGGTQYF.

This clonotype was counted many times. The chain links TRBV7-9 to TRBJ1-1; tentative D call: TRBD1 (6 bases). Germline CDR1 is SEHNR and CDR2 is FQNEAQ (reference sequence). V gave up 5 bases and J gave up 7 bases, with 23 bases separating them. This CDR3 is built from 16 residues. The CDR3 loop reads CASSPPTGLSISEAFF. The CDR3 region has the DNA TGTGCCAGCAGCCCCCCAACAGGGTTGAGTATTAGTGAAGCTTTCTTT.